Given below is one TCR beta chain in context. Germline loops: CDR1 SGHRS, CDR2 YFSETQ. Germline trimming cut 3 bases from V and 7 bases from J; bases unmatched to any gene: 7. CDR3 length equals 14 residues. The data were produced by immunoSEQ multiplex PCR, yet TCRdb's version contains in-frame clones alone and is incomplete. The sample has hundreds of thousands of clones, approximately 84% seen once; the top ten hold more than 10%. These data originate in a study of cytomegalovirus exposure and HLA in healthy donors. V is TRBV5-1 and J is TRBJ1-1; 9 bases fit TRBD1. Sequenced: PBMCs. The clonotype originates from a man aged 18 to 35 in good health and CMV-seropositive. For the CDR3, the DNA is TGCGCCAGCAGCTCCGGACAGGGGCTGGTTGAAGCTTTCTTT. It encodes CASSSGQGLVEAFF.